This TCR beta chain was captured in a study of OX40 agonist ivuxolimab in advanced cancers. Study information: Eligibility admitted prior anti-PD-1, anti-PD-L1 or anti-CTLA-4 therapy; roughly 40% had some.

The ends were cut back, 6 bases at V and 2 bases at J, with 8 bases in the middle. Germline V gene sequence: CDR1 GTSNPN, CDR2 SVGIG (reference sequence). The CDR3 is 11 residues long. Data came from immunoSEQ multiplex PCR; TCRdb stores just in-frame clones and leaves some out. In the table there are 100,000 to 150,000 clones, just under 95% of which are singletons. The chain recombines TRBV30 with TRBJ2-7; D gene unclear. Here the sequenced sample was CD4+ or CD8+ T cells sorted from blood, taken in a trial of the OX40 agonist ivuxolimab. The receptor comes from an adult with an advanced solid tumor such as melanoma, head and neck, liver or kidney cancer. The CDR3: CACDRAYEQYF. In DNA, the CDR3 is TGTGCCTGCGACCGGGCCTACGAGCAGTACTTC.